The 11 T cell receptor beta chains below all came from one sample that was sequenced in a study of radiation and T cells in renal cell carcinoma. As for time point: blood 2 weeks post-SBRT. Treatment specified: 15 Gy SBRT to primary tumor, nephrectomy 4 weeks later. Some clones are missing from TCRdb's copy, which holds only in-frame ones; the method was immunoSEQ multiplex PCR. The top ten clones hold 4.5% to 7.5% of a sample with fewer than 150,000 clones, approximately 90% of them seen once. Material: blood, obtained from a patient whose treatment included radiotherapy and nephrectomy. The receptors originated from a woman in her 70s with renal cell carcinoma.

The rearrangement uses TRBV7-3 and TRBJ2-6, with D perhaps matching TRBD1 (5 bases). V lost 1 base and J lost 0, with 13 bases in between. CDR3 size: 18 residues. Germline V gene lookup returns CDR1 SGHTA and CDR2 FQGTGA. CDR3 in amino acids: CASSLKGLGSSGANVLTF. In DNA, the CDR3 is TGTGCCAGCAGCTTAAAGGGGTTGGGAAGCTCTGGGGCCAACGTCCTGACTTTC.

The chain couples TRBV29-1 to TRBJ2-1; D gene unclear. There are 15 residues in the CDR3. Germline-derived CDR1 and CDR2 are SQVTM and ANQGSEA. V lost 7 bases and J 2 bases, leaving 18 bases between the germline ends. CDR3 bases: TGCAGCGCCCCCGTTGTACCACCGGCCTACAATGAGCAGTTCTTC. Protein product: CSAPVVPPAYNEQFF.

This clone showed up just once. The V and J genes are TRBV21-1 and TRBJ2-7; no DNA check was done on the table's D call, TRBD2. TRBV21-1 represents a pseudogene. The length of the CDR3 is 15 residues. This CDR3 reads CASSKRTSEAYEQYF. CDR3 in DNA: TGTGCCAGCAGCAAACGGACTAGCGAAGCCTACGAGCAGTACTTC.

As for this clone: Other DNA sequences of this sample code for an identical CDR3. The chain links TRBV7-3 to TRBJ2-3; D remains ambiguous. V was shortened by 2 bases and J by 1 base, with 7 bases between the two germline ends. The CDR3 is 14 amino acids. The germline gives CDR1 SGHTA, CDR2 FQGTGA. DNA for the CDR3: TGTGCCAGCAGCTTACGGGCCGGCACAGATACGCAGTATTTT. This codes for CASSLRAGTDTQYF.

V is TRBV11-3 and J is TRBJ2-3; D might be TRBD2 (5 bases). The CDR3 consists of 13 residues. CDR1 is SGHNT and CDR2 is YENEEA in the germline V gene. V shed 1 base and J shed 5 bases, with 7 bases lying between them. CDR3 sequence reads: CASSLVAGDTQYF. DNA of the CDR3: TGTGCCAGCAGCTTAGTGGCGGGAGATACGCAGTATTTT.

V and J are TRBV2 and TRBJ1-1; no clear D gene. Germline CDR1 reads SNHLY; CDR2 reads FYNNEI. The V end was cut by 1 base, the J end by 5 bases, with 14 bases between. This CDR3 region has 15 residues. This CDR3 is CASSEEGWFRTEAFF. As DNA, the CDR3 is TGTGCCAGCAGTGAAGAAGGATGGTTCCGGACTGAAGCTTTCTTT.

The V gene is TRBV7-2, the J gene TRBJ2-7, with a weak D call TRBD1 (8 bases). The CDR3 consists of 13 residues. Germline CDR1 and CDR2: SGHTA and FQGNSA. V was trimmed by 7 bases and J by 7 bases, leaving 17 bases between them. For the CDR3, the DNA is TGTGCCAGCATCCTGGACAGGGACTATGAGCAGTACTTC. This gives the protein CASILDRDYEQYF.

The chain has TRBV19 and TRBJ1-4; TRBD1 agrees at 9 bases. CDR1 is LNHDA, CDR2 SQIVND, per germline (reference sequence). This CDR3 is 16 amino acids long. Unmatched junction bases numbered 6, after V lost 4 bases and J lost 3 bases. The CDR3 region is CASSTGQGGPNEKLFF. For the CDR3, the DNA is TGTGCCAGTAGTACGGGACAGGGAGGACCTAATGAAAAACTGTTTTTT.

This clone was observed once. The chain has TRBV27 and TRBJ2-5, with no clear D. The germline CDR1 and CDR2 sequences are MNHEY and SMNVEV (reference sequence). This CDR3 region has 13 residues. Trimming pared 1 base from V and 2 bases from J, leaving 5 bases between. The chain's CDR3 is CASSLLGQETQYF. For the CDR3, the DNA is TGTGCCAGCAGTTTATTGGGGCAAGAGACCCAGTACTTC.

This sequence joins TRBV28 and TRBJ2-7; 13 bases fit TRBD2. V was pared by 5 bases and J by 2 bases, with 9 bases of the junction left unmatched. CDR3 size: 17 residues. Looked up from germline, CDR1 is MDHEN and CDR2 is SYDVKM. The CDR3 loop reads CASSRLAGGTRTYEQYF. DNA of the CDR3: TGTGCCAGCAGTCGACTAGCGGGGGGTACCCGAACCTACGAGCAGTACTTC.

The CDR3, as DNA: TGTGCCAGCAGCGTAGGGTCCAGGGGCAGTTCACCCCTCCACTTT. Amino acid sequence: CASSVGSRGSSPLHF. The J gene is TRBJ1-6, the V gene TRBV9, with a weak D call TRBD1 (6 bases). Germline-derived CDR1 and CDR2 are SGDLS and YYNGEE. There are 15 residues in the CDR3. V gave up 0 bases and J gave up 9 bases, with 13 bases separating them.